This T cell receptor (beta chain) is drawn from a study of blood T cell repertoires in COVID-19. This CDR3 is 18 amino acids long. V was cut by 2 bases and J by 4 bases, with 20 bases left in between. The germline V gene encodes CDR1 MDHEN and CDR2 SYDVKM. The repertoire was sequenced with immunoSEQ multiplex PCR; TCRdb's copy has only in-frame clones and lacks some. The table records around 87,000 clones, 85% to 90% of them present only once. The specimen was peripheral blood. This receptor was identified in a human donor with active COVID-19. The donor label of this sample is uncertain. The chain uses TRBV28 and TRBJ1-4; TRBD1 might be the D (5 bases). The CDR3 loop is CASSLGHSIEGVNEKLFF. For the CDR3, the DNA is TGTGCCAGCAGTTTAGGGCATTCAATCGAAGGGGTTAATGAAAAACTGTTTTTT.